These 2 T cell receptor beta chains originate from one sample sequenced in a study of cytotoxic CD8 clonotypes in ibrutinib-treated CLL. Assay used: immunoSEQ multiplex PCR; TCRdb lists only in-frame clones, some missing. Of 140,000 or so clones listed, about four fifths are singletons. The specimen was PBMCs, collected after 12 months of ibrutinib treatment. These receptor sequences come from a human donor with chronic lymphocytic leukemia.

This sequence joins TRBV5-1 and TRBJ1-2; D is uncertain. CDR3 size: 17 residues. Trimming left V 1 base short and J 2 bases short, with 18 bases between. Looked up from germline, CDR1 is SGHRS and CDR2 is YFSETQ. CDR3 sequence reads: CASSLTQFGRLNYGYTF. CDR3 DNA: TGCGCCAGCAGCTTGACCCAGTTCGGGCGTCTGAACTATGGCTACACCTTC.

The chain links TRBV9 to TRBJ1-1; D is possibly TRBD1 (5 bases). The CDR3 covers 15 residues. The ends were cut back, 3 bases at V and 6 bases at J, with 18 bases in the middle. Germline V CDR1 and CDR2: SGDLS, YYNGEE. CDR3 nucleotide sequence: TGTGCCAGCAGCGCTAAATCAGGGTATAACCCTGAAGCTTTCTTT. Encoded protein: CASSAKSGYNPEAFF.